These 12 T cell receptor beta chains came from one sample sequenced in a study of blood T cell repertoires in COVID-19. Data came from immunoSEQ multiplex PCR; TCRdb stores just in-frame clones and leaves some out. The sample records about 200,000 clones, 88% being singletons. Sequenced sample: peripheral blood. The receptors stem from a man in his forties with active or convalescent COVID-19.

V is TRBV9 and J is TRBJ1-1, with TRBD1 matching over 7 bases. The CDR3 is made up of 14 amino acids. The V gene end was trimmed by 0 bases and the J gene end by 3 bases; junction bases not matched to a gene: 2. CDR1 is SGDLS, CDR2 YYNGEE, per germline. The CDR3 sequence is CASSVVDRDTEAFF. In DNA, the CDR3 is TGTGCCAGCAGCGTAGTCGACAGGGACACTGAAGCTTTCTTT.

The V and J genes are TRBV7-9 and TRBJ1-6; 10 bases align to TRBD1. The junction had 4 bases not matched to a gene; V was cut back by 4 bases and J by 1 base. The CDR3 sequence is 17 residues long. The germline V gene encodes CDR1 SEHNR and CDR2 FQNEAQ (reference sequence). The CDR3 nucleotides are TGTGCCAGCAGCTCGACAGGGGGCGCGTCCTATAATTCACCCCTCCACTTT. Translated, it gives CASSSTGGASYNSPLHF.

The rearrangement uses TRBV19 and TRBJ2-3; 9 bases are a match to TRBD1. The germline gives CDR1 LNHDA, CDR2 SQIVND (reference sequence). The junction had 16 bases not matched to a gene; V was cut back by 7 bases and J by 2 bases. This CDR3 is 18 amino acids long. The CDR3 DNA reads TGTGCCAGTACCCGCCACCCAAAGAGGACAGGGGACACAGATACGCAGTATTTT. This encodes CASTRHPKRTGDTDTQYF.

This chain uses TRBV18 with TRBJ2-3; maybe TRBD2 (5 bases). Per the germline V gene, CDR1 is KGHSH and CDR2 is LQKENI. The V end was cut by 3 bases, the J end by 6 bases, with 13 bases between. CDR3 size: 14 residues. This CDR3 reads CASSPRTGDDTQYF. The CDR3 nucleotides are TGTGCCAGCTCACCTCGGACTGGTGACGATACGCAGTATTTT.

The rearrangement uses TRBV7-2 and TRBJ1-2; 9 bases are a match to TRBD1. Germline lookup yields CDR1 SGHTA and CDR2 FQGNSA. The CDR3 runs to 15 residues. Trimming took 1 base from V and 6 from J; bases not matched to a gene: 6. CDR3 DNA sequence: TGTGCCAGCAGCTTAGTCGGACAGGGGAGGGATGGCTACACCTTC. Protein product: CASSLVGQGRDGYTF.

The V and J genes are TRBV6-5 and TRBJ1-2; 9 nucleotides match TRBD1. This CDR3 is built from 15 residues. The V segment lost 1 base and the J segment 5 bases; nucleotides outside the gene matches: 5. The germline CDR1 and CDR2 sequences are MNHEY and SVGAGI. CDR3 region: CASSYYPGQGYGYTF. CDR3 coding DNA: TGTGCCAGCAGTTACTATCCGGGACAGGGATATGGCTACACCTTC.

V gene TRBV18 combines with J gene TRBJ1-1, with D possibly TRBD1 on 6 matching bases. Germline lookup yields CDR1 KGHSH and CDR2 LQKENI. The CDR3 sequence is 15 residues long. The V end lost 3 bases, the J end lost 5 bases, and 16 bases lay between the germline ends. CDR3 amino acids: CASSPLQGAVTEAFF. CDR3 DNA: TGTGCCAGCTCACCCCTACAGGGAGCCGTGACTGAAGCTTTCTTT.

This clone appeared a single time. The chain is built from TRBV5-6 and TRBJ1-5; no clear D. There are 14 residues in the CDR3. Germline-derived CDR1 and CDR2 are SGHDT and YYEEEE. The V end was cut by 0 bases, the J end by 3 bases, with 7 bases between. This CDR3 reads CASSLVGNNQPQHF. The CDR3 DNA is TGTGCCAGCAGCTTGGTCGGGAACAATCAGCCCCAGCATTTT. The entire variable domain, with the rest obtained from reference TRBV5-6 and TRBJ1-5, is as follows: DAGVTQSPTHLIKTRGQQVTLRCSPKSGHDTVSWYQQALGQGPQFIFQYYEEEERQRGNFPDRFSGHQFPNYSSELNVNALLLGDSALYLCASSLVGNNQPQHFGDGTRLSIL.

This chain uses TRBV5-1 with TRBJ1-4, with 7 positions matching TRBD1. The CDR3 extends over 17 amino acids. Germline-derived CDR1 and CDR2 are SGHRS and YFSETQ. After removal of 1 base from V and 4 bases from J, the junction contained 10 bases not matched to a gene. This CDR3 is CASSLQGGTAGNEKLFF. The CDR3 DNA is TGCGCCAGCAGCTTGCAAGGGGGCACTGCGGGTAATGAAAAACTGTTTTTT. Drawing the rest from reference TRBV5-1 and TRBJ1-4, the complete variable domain is KAGVTQTPRYLIKTRGQQVTLSCSPISGHRSVSWYQQTPGQGLQFLFEYFSETQRNKGNFPGRFSGRQFSNSRSEMNVSTLELGDSALYLCASSLQGGTAGNEKLFFGSGTQLSVL.

This chain joins TRBV2 and TRBJ1-2; tentative D call: TRBD1 (5 bases). Germline CDR1 reads SNHLY; CDR2 reads FYNNEI. The CDR3 is 13 residues long. Trimming pared 8 bases from V and 6 bases from J, leaving 16 bases between. The CDR3 DNA follows: TGTGCCAGCCGGGGGGGATTTCATAATGGCTACACCTTC. Protein sequence: CASRGGFHNGYTF.

The count of this clone is one. This chain joins TRBV28 and TRBJ2-3, with 8 bases matching TRBD2. The CDR3 is made up of 15 amino acids. Germline V gene sequence: CDR1 MDHEN, CDR2 SYDVKM. The junction had 6 bases not matched to a gene; V was cut back by 6 bases and J by 1 base. CDR3 DNA sequence: TGTGCCAGCAGCCTTAGCGGGACCGGCACAGATACGCAGTATTTT. Translating gives CASSLSGTGTDTQYF.

This clone has more than one count but fewer than ten. The chain uses TRBV5-4 and TRBJ2-5; D possibly corresponds to TRBD2 (6 bases). V was pared by 0 bases and J by 2 bases, with 11 bases between. Germline CDR1 and CDR2: SGHNT and YYREEE (reference sequence). The CDR3 has 15 residues. DNA of the CDR3: TGTGCCAGCAGCTTGGTCGGGGACTTTCAAGAGACCCAGTACTTC. Translating gives CASSLVGDFQETQYF.